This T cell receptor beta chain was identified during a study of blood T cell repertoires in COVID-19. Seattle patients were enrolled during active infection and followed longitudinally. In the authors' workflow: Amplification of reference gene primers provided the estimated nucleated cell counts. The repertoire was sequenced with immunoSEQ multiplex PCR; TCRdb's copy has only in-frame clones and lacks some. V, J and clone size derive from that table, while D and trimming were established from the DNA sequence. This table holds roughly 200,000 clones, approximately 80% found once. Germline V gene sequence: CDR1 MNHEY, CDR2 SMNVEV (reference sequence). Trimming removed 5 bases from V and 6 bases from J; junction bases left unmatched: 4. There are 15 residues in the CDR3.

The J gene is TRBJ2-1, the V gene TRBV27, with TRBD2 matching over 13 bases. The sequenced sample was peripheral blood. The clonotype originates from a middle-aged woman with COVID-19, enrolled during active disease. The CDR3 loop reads CASSPRLAGGNEQFF. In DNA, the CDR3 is TGTGCCAGCAGTCCCAGACTAGCGGGAGGCAATGAGCAGTTCTTC.